The source of this T cell receptor (beta chain) is a study of T cells expressing NK-cell markers. Study as a whole: Sorted CD3+CD56-NKG2C+, CD3+CD56+NKG2C- and CD3+CD56+NKG2C+ T cells were the source of the TCR beta repertoires. Among eight sequenced donors, seven carried HCMV seropositivity while one was seronegative.

Notes on this clonotype: Its antigen remains unknown.

No DNA is given; TCRdb re-called the 5' RACE reads and lists each CDR3 protein once. The sample features around 550,000 distinct CDR3 sequences, with 3% to 4.5% in its top ten. Whole-study findings and limits: Dominant NKG2C+ clonotype frequencies of 1.0-7.0% of CD8+ T cells were measured in over 5 donors.

CDR1 is MDHEN and CDR2 is SYDVKM in the germline V gene. The CDR3 totals 12 residues. The receptor was derived from a man younger than 30 in good health. The rearrangement links TRBV28 to TRBJ2-3; absent DNA, TCRdb's TRBD2 call cannot be checked. Sequencing was done on a sample of blood T cells: a sorted CD56 or NKG2C T cell subset, CD4+ or CD8+ T cells, or bulk PBMC T cells (not recorded which). The CDR3 is CALGTNGDTQYF.